Presented here are 15 T cell receptor beta chains from one specimen sequenced in a study of PD-1 blockade in mismatch repair-deficient tumors. The protocol was immunoSEQ multiplex PCR, while the TCRdb copy is restricted to in-frame clones and leaves out a portion. The sample has tens of thousands of clones, 78% seen once; the top ten hold over 3%. Sequencing used peripheral blood, obtained 4 weeks after starting pembrolizumab. These receptor sequences come from an adult with mismatch repair-deficient cancer.

The chain recombines TRBV4-1 with TRBJ2-6; D remains unclear. The germline V and J ends were trimmed by 5 bases and 0 bases, with 14 bases remaining between them. In germline, CDR1 is MGHRA, CDR2 YSYEKL. The CDR3 extends over 17 amino acids. The CDR3 spells CASSKSLTNSGANVLTF. The CDR3 DNA reads as TGCGCCAGCAGCAAATCCCTTACTAACTCTGGGGCCAACGTCCTGACTTTC.

The V gene is TRBV14, the J gene TRBJ1-3; no clear D. The CDR3 loop spans 13 amino acids. Germline CDR1 reads SGHDN; CDR2 reads FVKESK. V was trimmed by 1 base and J by 6 bases, leaving 7 bases between them. CDR3 nucleotides: TGTGCCAGCAGCCAAGGTACCATAAACACCATATATTTT. This translates into CASSQGTINTIYF.

The J gene is TRBJ2-1, the V gene TRBV18, with TRBD1 identical over 9 bases. The CDR3 covers 15 residues. Germline V CDR1 and CDR2: KGHSH, LQKENI. V shed 2 bases and J 9 bases; nucleotides not matched to a gene: 8. The CDR3 reads CASSPSRDRVSEQFF. CDR3 nucleotide sequence: TGTGCCAGCTCACCATCCCGGGACAGGGTCAGTGAGCAGTTCTTC.

This clone came up once. V is TRBV10-1 and J is TRBJ2-3, with D tentatively TRBD1 or TRBD2 (5 bases each). The germline V and J ends were trimmed by 2 bases and 4 bases, with 10 bases remaining between them. The CDR3 consists of 14 residues. Germline assignment: CDR1 WNHNN and CDR2 SYGVQD (reference sequence). The CDR3 protein is CASSERWDPDTQYF. CDR3 bases: TGCGCCAGCAGTGAGAGGTGGGACCCAGATACGCAGTATTTT.

The chain links TRBV19 to TRBJ1-4; perhaps TRBD1 as D (6 bases). V shed 5 bases and J shed 4 bases, with 11 bases lying between them. The V gene's germline CDR1 is LNHDA and CDR2 SQIVND (reference sequence). The CDR3 runs to 14 residues. The CDR3 reads CASSVQGSNEKLFF. CDR3 bases: TGTGCCAGTAGTGTACAGGGAAGTAATGAAAAACTGTTTTTT.

The genes are TRBV19 and TRBJ2-1; D is undetermined. V was shortened by 5 bases and J by 6 bases, with 11 bases between the two germline ends. The CDR3 spans 13 residues. In germline, CDR1 is LNHDA, CDR2 SQIVND (reference sequence). CDR3 sequence reads: CASSRGQRNEQFF. The CDR3 DNA is TGTGCCAGTAGTCGAGGTCAGCGCAATGAGCAGTTCTTC.

V usage is TRBV18 and J usage is TRBJ2-5, with D perhaps given as TRBD1 or TRBD2 (5 bases each). With 5 bases removed from V and 1 base from J, the gap between germline ends came to 5 bases. In germline, CDR1 is KGHSH, CDR2 LQKENI. The CDR3 extends over 12 amino acids. CDR3 loop: CASSGTQETQYF. CDR3 nucleotide sequence: TGTGCCAGCTCAGGGACCCAAGAGACCCAGTACTTC.

This clone has a handful of counts. V is TRBV5-4 and J is TRBJ1-2, with 7 bases aligning to TRBD1. Per the germline V gene, CDR1 is SGHNT and CDR2 is YYREEE (reference sequence). This CDR3 is built from 14 residues. V shed 4 bases, J shed 4 bases, and the junction held 7 bases outside the gene matches. In DNA form, the CDR3 reads TGTGCCAGCAGCAGACTGGACAGGTTCTATGGCTACACCTTC. Translating it yields CASSRLDRFYGYTF. Full variable domain (remainder filled in from reference TRBV5-4 and TRBJ1-2): ETGVTQSPTHLIKTRGQQVTLRCSSQSGHNTVSWYQQALGQGPQFIFQYYREEENGRGNFPPRFSGLQFPNYSSELNVNALELDDSALYLCASSRLDRFYGYTFGSGTRLTVV.

This clone was seen more than once but under ten times. This chain uses TRBV20-1 with TRBJ1-5, with D unclear. CDR3 length: 10 residues. Germline-derived CDR1 and CDR2 are DFQATT and SNEGSKA (reference sequence). CDR3 protein: CRDANQPQHF. CDR3 bases: TGCAGGGACGCCAATCAGCCCCAGCATTTT.

The chain couples TRBV10-3 to TRBJ2-3, with TRBD1 matching over 9 bases. Germline lookup yields CDR1 ENHRY and CDR2 SYGVKD. This CDR3 region has 13 residues. Losses at the gene ends were 8 bases for V and 1 base for J; bases not matched to a gene: 1. This CDR3 is CAIGTGRTDTQYF. In DNA form, the CDR3 reads TGTGCCATCGGGACAGGGCGCACAGATACGCAGTATTTT.

V and J are TRBV7-3 and TRBJ2-7, with D unresolved. Germline CDR1 and CDR2: SGHTA and FQGTGA. V was pared by 5 bases and J by 1 base, with 9 bases between. There are 13 residues in the CDR3. CDR3 DNA: TGTGCCAGCAGCGCGACTGGGTCCTACGAGCAGTACTTC. It is translated as CASSATGSYEQYF.

The rearrangement links TRBV5-5 to TRBJ2-7; D remains ambiguous. Trimming pared 6 bases from V and 3 bases from J, leaving 13 bases between. This CDR3 region has 13 residues. CDR1 is SGHKS, CDR2 YYEKEE, per germline (reference sequence). The CDR3 region has the DNA TGTGCCAGCATCGGTCACACAGACTACGAGCAGTACTTC. Protein product: CASIGHTDYEQYF.

The chain employs TRBV19 and TRBJ2-2, with D tentatively TRBD2 (5 bases). This CDR3 has 15 residues. Trimming cost V 4 bases and J 5 bases, with 14 bases left between them. The V gene's germline CDR1 is LNHDA and CDR2 SQIVND (reference sequence). The chain's CDR3 is CASSTLGLHTGELFF. For the CDR3, the DNA is TGTGCCAGTAGTACCCTCGGACTTCATACCGGGGAGCTGTTTTTT.

The chain links TRBV5-6 to TRBJ2-7, with 10 bases aligning to TRBD2. Germline assignment: CDR1 SGHDT and CDR2 YYEEEE. Unmatched junction bases numbered 8, after V lost 2 bases and J lost 0 bases. CDR3 length: 17 residues. CDR3 bases: TGTGCCAGCAGCTTTGGTGGCCCTAGCGGGAGCTCCTACGAGCAGTACTTC. As protein: CASSFGGPSGSSYEQYF. Supplemented by reference TRBV5-6 and TRBJ2-7, the full variable domain reads DAGVTQSPTHLIKTRGQQVTLRCSPKSGHDTVSWYQQALGQGPQFIFQYYEEEERQRGNFPDRFSGHQFPNYSSELNVNALLLGDSALYLCASSFGGPSGSSYEQYFGPGTRLTVT.

The chain links TRBV7-3 to TRBJ1-1; D not resolved. In germline, CDR1 is SGHTA, CDR2 FQGTGA. Trimming stripped 0 bases from V and 6 bases from J, with 11 bases between. This CDR3 is built from 14 residues. The CDR3 here is CASSLTGTRAEAFF. CDR3 nucleotides: TGTGCCAGCAGCTTAACTGGAACAAGGGCTGAAGCTTTCTTT.